This T cell receptor (beta chain) was sequenced in a study of CD4 T cells in relation to SARS-CoV-2 and coronaviruses. The V gene's germline CDR1 is LNHDA and CDR2 SQIVND (reference sequence). This CDR3 contains 17 residues. V lost 0 bases and J 1 base, leaving 13 bases between the germline ends. Here immunoSEQ multiplex PCR was the method, and the copy in TCRdb shows in-frame clones only, minus some. Of fewer than 35,000 clones in the sample, 65% to 80% were seen once. Turning to this clone: Its antigen is unidentified.

This rearrangement joins TRBV19 to TRBJ2-4; D is perhaps TRBD2 (6 bases). Sequencing used memory CD4+ T cells from PBMCs, cultured in vitro. The clonotype comes from an adult with COVID-19. Here the CDR3 DNA reads TGTGCCAGTAGTATAGATCTCGGGGGTTCGGCCAAAAACATTCAGTACTTC. It specifies CASSIDLGGSAKNIQYF.